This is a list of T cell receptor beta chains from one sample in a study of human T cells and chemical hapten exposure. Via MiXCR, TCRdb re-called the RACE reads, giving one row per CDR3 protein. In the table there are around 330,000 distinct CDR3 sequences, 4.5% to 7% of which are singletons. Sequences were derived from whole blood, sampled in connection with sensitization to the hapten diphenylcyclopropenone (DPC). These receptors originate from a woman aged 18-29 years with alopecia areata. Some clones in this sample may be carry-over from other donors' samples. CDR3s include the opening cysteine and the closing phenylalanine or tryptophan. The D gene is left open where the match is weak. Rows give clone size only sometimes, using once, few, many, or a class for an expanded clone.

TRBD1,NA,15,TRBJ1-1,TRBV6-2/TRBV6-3,TGTGCCAGCAGTCCCGCGGGGACAGGGTGGACTGAAGCTTTCTTT,CASSPAGTGWTEAFF
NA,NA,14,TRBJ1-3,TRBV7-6,TGTGCCAGCGGCCATCCCAGCTCTGGAAACACCATATATTTT,CASGHPSSGNTIYF
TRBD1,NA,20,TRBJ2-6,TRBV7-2,TGTGCCAGCAGCTTAGTTCAAGGGACAGGCAGTAGGGCTGGGGCCAACGTCCTGACTTTC,CASSLVQGTGSRAGANVLTF
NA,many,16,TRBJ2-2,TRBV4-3,TGCGCCAGCAGCCAAGGAGGGTCCCTTAACACCGGGGAGCTGTTTTTT,CASSQGGSLNTGELFF
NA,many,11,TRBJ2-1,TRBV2,TGTGCCAGCAGTGATTTTGATCGGCAGTTCTTC,CASSDFDRQFF
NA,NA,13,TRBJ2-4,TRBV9,TGTGCCAGCAGCGTAGGGGCCAAAAACATTCAGTACTTC,CASSVGAKNIQYF
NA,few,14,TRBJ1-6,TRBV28,TGTGCCAGCAGCCAAGCTGCCAGGTATTCACCCCTCCACTTT,CASSQAARYSPLHF
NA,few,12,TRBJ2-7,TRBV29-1,TGCAGCGGGACGGGACCCGACTACGAGCAGTACTTC,CSGTGPDYEQYF
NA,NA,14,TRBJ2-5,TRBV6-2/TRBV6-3,TGTGCCAGCGGCCTTCTGACAGTCCAAGAGACCCAGTACTTC,CASGLLTVQETQYF
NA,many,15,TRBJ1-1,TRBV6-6,TGTGCCAGCAGTAAACCGGGACACTCGAACACTGAAGCTTTCTTT,CASSKPGHSNTEAFF
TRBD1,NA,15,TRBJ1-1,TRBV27,TGTGCCAGCAGTTTATCACAGGACAGGGCCACTGAAGCTTTCTTT,CASSLSQDRATEAFF
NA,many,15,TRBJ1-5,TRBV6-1,TGTGCCAGCAGTGAGTGGGGGCAGATCAATCAGCCCCAGCATTTT,CASSEWGQINQPQHF
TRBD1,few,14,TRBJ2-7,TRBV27,TGTGCCAGCCAACCAACAGGGGAGCCCCGACGGCAGTACTTC,CASQPTGEPRRQYF
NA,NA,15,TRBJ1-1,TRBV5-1,TGCGCCAGCAGCCGTTTAGGCAGGATAAACACTGAAGCTTTCTTT,CASSRLGRINTEAFF
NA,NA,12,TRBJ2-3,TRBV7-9,TGTGCCAGCAAAAGGTTTTCAGATACGCAGTATTTT,CASKRFSDTQYF
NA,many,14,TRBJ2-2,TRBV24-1,TGTGCCACCAGTGATTACAGGGCTGCCGGGGAGCTGTTTTTT,CATSDYRAAGELFF
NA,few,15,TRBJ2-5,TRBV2,TGTGCCAGCAGTGGAGGAACTAATGGCCCTAAGGCCCAGTACTTC,CASSGGTNGPKAQYF
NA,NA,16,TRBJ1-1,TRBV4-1,TGCGCCAGCAGCCAAGATCGGGCAGCCCGTAGCGCTGAAGCTTTCTTT,CASSQDRAARSAEAFF
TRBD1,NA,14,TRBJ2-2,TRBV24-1,TGTGCCACCGGCCCCGGACAGGGAGTCGGGGAGCTGTTTTTT,CATGPGQGVGELFF
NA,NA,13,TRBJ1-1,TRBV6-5,TGTGCCAGTTCTCCCCCAACACGCACTGAAGCTTTCTTT,CASSPPTRTEAFF
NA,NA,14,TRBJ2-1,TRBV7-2,TGTGCCAGCAGCTTAGGGATTCAGGGTGATGAGCAGTTCTTC,CASSLGIQGDEQFF
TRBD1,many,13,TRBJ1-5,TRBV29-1,TGCAGCGTTGTGACAGGGTTGGGTCAGCCCCAGCATTTT,CSVVTGLGQPQHF
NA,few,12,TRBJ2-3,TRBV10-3,TGTGCCACTTCAGTCGCAACAGATACGCAGTATTTT,CATSVATDTQYF
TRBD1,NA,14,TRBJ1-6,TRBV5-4,TGTGCCAGCAGGAGGGACGGGGACAGATCACCCCTCCACTTT,CASRRDGDRSPLHF
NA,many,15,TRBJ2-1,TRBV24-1,TGTGCCACCAGTGGGGGGGTTACAGGGATCGATGAGCAGTTCTTC,CATSGGVTGIDEQFF
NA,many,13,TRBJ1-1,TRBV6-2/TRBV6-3,TGTGCCAGCAGTTACGGGCAGAGCACTGAAGCTTTCTTT,CASSYGQSTEAFF
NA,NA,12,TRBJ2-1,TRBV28,TGTGCCAGCAGTCCCATGATTACTGAGCAGTTCTTC,CASSPMITEQFF
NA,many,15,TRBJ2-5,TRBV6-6,TGTGCCAGCAGTTACAGTGAGAGCTTCGGGGAGACCCAGTACTTC,CASSYSESFGETQYF
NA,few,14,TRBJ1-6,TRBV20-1,TGCAGTGCTCCCGTGGGGACGGAGAATTCACCCCTCCACTTT,CSAPVGTENSPLHF
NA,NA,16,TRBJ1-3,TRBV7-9,TGTGCCAGCAGCCCCGCGGGGGGCTACTCTGGAAACACCATATATTTT,CASSPAGGYSGNTIYF
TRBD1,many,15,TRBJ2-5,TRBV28,TGTGCCAGCAGTTTGATACAGGGGCCTCAAGAGACCCAGTACTTC,CASSLIQGPQETQYF
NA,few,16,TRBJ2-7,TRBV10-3,TGTGCCATCAGTGAGACCCGGGACACTTACTCCTACGAGCAGTACTTC,CAISETRDTYSYEQYF
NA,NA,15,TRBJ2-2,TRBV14,TGTGCCAGCAGCCGAACGGGGCGGGACACCGGGGAGCTGTTTTTT,CASSRTGRDTGELFF
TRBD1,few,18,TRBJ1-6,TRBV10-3,TGTGCCATCAGCTCTCGAGGGGGCGGGGGCGGCTATAATTCACCCCTCCACTTT,CAISSRGGGGGYNSPLHF
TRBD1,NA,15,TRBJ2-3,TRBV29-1,TGCAGCGGGAGAGGACAGGGCCCCAGCACAGATACGCAGTATTTT,CSGRGQGPSTDTQYF
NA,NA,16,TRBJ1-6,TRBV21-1,TGTGCCAGCAGCAACTGGGAGTCCCCCAAGGATTCACCCCTCCACTTT,CASSNWESPKDSPLHF